This T cell receptor (beta chain) was recorded in a study of shared clonotypes between healthy human individuals. CD45RO negativity and positive selection for CCR7 defined naive CD8 cells, a population that excluded terminally differentiated effector memory CD45RA+ cells. Libraries were prepared by immunoSEQ multiplex PCR; TCRdb keeps only in-frame clonotypes and omits some of them. This table holds around 600,000 clones, approximately 95% found once. V lost 4 bases and J lost 6, with 12 bases in between. The CDR3 extends over 13 amino acids. The germline V gene has CDR1 MNHEY and CDR2 SVGAGI. The chain uses TRBV6-5 and TRBJ1-1; possible D gene TRBD1, 5 bases. Material for sequencing was naive CD8+ T cells sorted from blood. This clonotype was obtained from a woman in her twenties or thirties in good health. This chain's CDR3 is CASSSYWGSEAFF. In DNA form, the CDR3 reads TGTGCCAGCAGTTCCTACTGGGGCTCTGAAGCTTTCTTT.